Described below is a single TCR beta chain sequence and its context. Its antigen is not known. TCRdb processed the RT-PCR reads anew with MiXCR; each CDR3 protein has one entry. The profile shows about 800,000 distinct CDR3 sequences, 21% of them singletons. The data derive from a study of response to subunit inactivated influenza vaccine. Germline V gene sequence: CDR1 SGHVS, CDR2 FQNEAQ. The CDR3 sequence is 13 residues long. Trimming took 5 bases from V and 11 from J, leaving 16 bases between them. Study-wide findings and caveats: Seasonal influenza vaccination, on each occasion, was suggested by the authors to recruit few new T cells.

This TCR came from a man aged 45 to 65 who received an inactivated influenza vaccine. The sequencing used PBMCs from blood, collected 5 to 6 days after vaccination. J is TRBJ1-5 and V is TRBV7-8; D not resolved. CDR3 nucleotide sequence: TGTGCCAGCAGCCAAAGGGCAAGTTGGTCCCAGCATTTT. Translating it yields CASSQRASWSQHF.